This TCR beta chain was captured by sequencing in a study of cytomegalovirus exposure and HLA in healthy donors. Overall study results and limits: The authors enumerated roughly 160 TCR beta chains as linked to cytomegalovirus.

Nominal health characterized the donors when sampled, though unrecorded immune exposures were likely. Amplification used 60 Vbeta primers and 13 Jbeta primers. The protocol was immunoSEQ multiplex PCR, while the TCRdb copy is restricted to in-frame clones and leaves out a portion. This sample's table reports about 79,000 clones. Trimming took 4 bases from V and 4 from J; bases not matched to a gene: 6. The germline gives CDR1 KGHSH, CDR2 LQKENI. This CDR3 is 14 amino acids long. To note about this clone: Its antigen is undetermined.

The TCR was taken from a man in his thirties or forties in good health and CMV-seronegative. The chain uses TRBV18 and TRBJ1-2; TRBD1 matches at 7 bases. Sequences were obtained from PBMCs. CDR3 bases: TGTGCCAGCTCACAGGGGGCGCAGAGCTATGGCTACACCTTC. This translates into CASSQGAQSYGYTF.